This TCR beta chain is from a study of Ad26.COV2.S vaccination and SARS-CoV-2 variants. Study context: Ad26.COV2.S arm of COV1001 included the donor. Doses of Ad26.COV2.S were injected into muscle once or twice, 56 days apart.

The count of this clone is one. TCRdb's copy holds only in-frame clones and misses some; the assay was immunoSEQ multiplex PCR. The data hold fewer than 500,000 clones, with 89% observed a single time. Noted treatment: 19 received Ad26.COV2.S at low or high dose, single or two shots; 5 received placebo; per-sample allocation not given. On day 63 after the first injection, vaccine and placebo recipients gave samples. The individual, an adult aged 18-55 years, was a donor in Boston. Per germline, CDR1 SGHNT and CDR2 YENEEA. The CDR3 contains 13 residues. Trimming pared 5 bases from V and 3 bases from J, leaving 10 bases between.

The sample in question was peripheral blood, obtained in a trial of Ad26.COV2.S vaccine versus placebo. The TCR originated in a person aged 18-60 years who received the Ad26.COV2.S COVID-19 vaccine or a placebo. The chain links TRBV11-3 to TRBJ1-2; possible D gene TRBD1, 6 bases. CDR3: CASSRDTDYGYTF. As DNA, the CDR3 is TGTGCCAGCAGCCGGGACACCGACTATGGCTACACCTTC.